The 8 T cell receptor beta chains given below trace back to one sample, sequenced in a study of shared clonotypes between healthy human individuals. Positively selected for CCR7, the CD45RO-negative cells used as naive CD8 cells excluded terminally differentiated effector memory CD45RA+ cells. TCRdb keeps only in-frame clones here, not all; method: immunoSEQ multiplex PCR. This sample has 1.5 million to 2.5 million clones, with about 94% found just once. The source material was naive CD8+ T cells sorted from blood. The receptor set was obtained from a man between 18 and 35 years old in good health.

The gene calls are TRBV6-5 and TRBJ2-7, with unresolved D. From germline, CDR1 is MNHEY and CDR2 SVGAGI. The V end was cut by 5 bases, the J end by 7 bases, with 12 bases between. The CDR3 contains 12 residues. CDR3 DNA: TGTGCCAGCAGTGCGGATTTGGGGGAGCAGTACTTC. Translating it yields CASSADLGEQYF.

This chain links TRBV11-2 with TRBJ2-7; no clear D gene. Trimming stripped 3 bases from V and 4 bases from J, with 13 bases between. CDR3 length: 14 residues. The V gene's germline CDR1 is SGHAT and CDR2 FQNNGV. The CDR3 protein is CASSFYGRPYEQYF. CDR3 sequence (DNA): TGTGCCAGCAGCTTTTATGGCAGACCATACGAGCAGTACTTC.

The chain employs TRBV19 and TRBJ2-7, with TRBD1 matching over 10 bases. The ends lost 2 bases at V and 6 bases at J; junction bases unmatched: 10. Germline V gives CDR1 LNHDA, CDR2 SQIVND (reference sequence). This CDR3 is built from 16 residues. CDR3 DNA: TGTGCCAGTAGTATATGCGTCAGGACAGGGGGGCTCGAGCAGTACTTC. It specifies CASSICVRTGGLEQYF.

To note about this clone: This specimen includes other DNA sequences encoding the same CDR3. In DNA, the CDR3 is TGTGCCAGCAGTCCTACCGGACCATATGGCTACACCTTC. Residues: CASSPTGPYGYTF. The rearrangement uses TRBV27 and TRBJ1-2; D not certain. This CDR3 is 13 amino acids long. Germline-derived CDR1 and CDR2 are MNHEY and SMNVEV (reference sequence). Between the trimmed V and J ends, which lost 5 bases and 5 bases, there was a span of 12 bases.

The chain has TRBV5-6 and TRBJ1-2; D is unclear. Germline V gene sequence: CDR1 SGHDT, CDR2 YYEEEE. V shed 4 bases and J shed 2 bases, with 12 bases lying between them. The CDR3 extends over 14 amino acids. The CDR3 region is CASSQPPGNYGYTF. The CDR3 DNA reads TGTGCCAGCAGCCAGCCCCCGGGGAACTATGGCTACACCTTC.

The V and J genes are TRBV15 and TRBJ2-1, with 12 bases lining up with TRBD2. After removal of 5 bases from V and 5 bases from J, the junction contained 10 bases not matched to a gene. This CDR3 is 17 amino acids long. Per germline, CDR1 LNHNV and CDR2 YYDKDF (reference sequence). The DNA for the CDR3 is TGTGCCACCAGCGGGGGAACACTAGCGGGGGGACACAATGAGCAGTTCTTC. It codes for CATSGGTLAGGHNEQFF. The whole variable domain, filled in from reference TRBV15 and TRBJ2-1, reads DAMVIQNPRYQVTQFGKPVTLSCSQTLNHNVMYWYQQKSSQAPKLLFHYYDKDFNNEADTPDNFQSRRPNTSFCFLDIRSPGLGDTAMYLCATSGGTLAGGHNEQFFGPGTRLTVL.

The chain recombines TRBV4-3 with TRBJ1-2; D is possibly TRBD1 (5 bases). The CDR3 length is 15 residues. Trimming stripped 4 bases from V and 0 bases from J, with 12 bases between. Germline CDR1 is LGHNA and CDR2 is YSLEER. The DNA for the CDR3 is TGCGCCAGCAGCCTCACGGGGCTCCCTAACTATGGCTACACCTTC. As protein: CASSLTGLPNYGYTF.

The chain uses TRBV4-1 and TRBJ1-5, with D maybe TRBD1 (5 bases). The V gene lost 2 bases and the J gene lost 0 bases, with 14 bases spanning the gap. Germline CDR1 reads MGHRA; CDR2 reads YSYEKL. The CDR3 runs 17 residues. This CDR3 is CASSQTGQGYSNQPQHF. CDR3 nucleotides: TGCGCCAGCAGCCAAACAGGTCAGGGTTATAGCAATCAGCCCCAGCATTTT.